These 24 T cell receptor beta chains came from one sample sequenced in a study of blood T cell repertoires in COVID-19. Method: immunoSEQ multiplex PCR; TCRdb's copy keeps in-frame clones and lacks some. Of under 350,000 clones in the sample, 80% to 95% were seen once. Sequences were obtained from peripheral blood. The receptors shown here come from a woman under 40 with COVID-19, enrolled during active disease.

J is TRBJ2-7 and V is TRBV9; 9 nucleotides line up with TRBD2. Germline CDR1 reads SGDLS; CDR2 reads YYNGEE. J was trimmed by 5 bases and V by 3 bases; bases with no gene match: 9. This CDR3 contains 15 residues. Here the CDR3 reads CASSASAGGPHEQYF. The CDR3 nucleotides are TGTGCCAGCAGCGCCTCAGCGGGAGGACCCCACGAGCAGTACTTC.

The genes are TRBV9 and TRBJ2-2, with D perhaps TRBD2 (7 bases). This CDR3 comprises 16 residues. Germline assignment: CDR1 SGDLS and CDR2 YYNGEE. Between the trimmed V and J ends, which lost 0 bases and 6 bases, there was a span of 15 bases. The CDR3 DNA reads TGTGCCAGCAGCGTAGGGGGGGGCGCCCCGGCCGGGGAGCTGTTTTTT. Translated, it gives CASSVGGGAPAGELFF.

The chain combines TRBV19 with TRBJ1-3; possible D gene TRBD1, 5 bases. V was trimmed by 3 bases and J by 0 bases, leaving 9 bases between them. This CDR3 comprises 15 residues. From germline, CDR1 is LNHDA and CDR2 SQIVND (reference sequence). This CDR3 reads CASSIGHVSGNTIYF. CDR3 in DNA: TGTGCCAGTAGTATCGGACACGTCTCTGGAAACACCATATATTTT. Full variable domain (rest looked up from reference TRBV19 and TRBJ1-3): DGGITQSPKYLFRKEGQNVTLSCEQNLNHDAMYWYRQDPGQGLRLIYYSQIVNDFQKGDIAEGYSVSREKKESFPLTVTSAQKNPTAFYLCASSIGHVSGNTIYFGEGSWLTVV.

V usage is TRBV3-1 (or the pseudogene TRBV3-2) and J usage is TRBJ1-1, with D unresolved. V dropped 1 base and J dropped 1 base, with 4 bases sitting between them. Germline V gene data show CDR1 as LGHDT and CDR2 as YNNKEL (reference sequence). The CDR3 loop spans 13 amino acids. The CDR3 DNA reads as TGTGCCAGCAGCCAAGGCGGGAACACTGAAGCTTTCTTT. This codes for CASSQGGNTEAFF.

The chain couples TRBV5-5 to TRBJ2-7; 7 bases map to TRBD1. CDR1 is SGHKS, CDR2 YYEKEE, per germline (reference sequence). The CDR3 contains 13 residues. Germline trimming cut 5 bases from V and 3 bases from J; bases unmatched to any gene: 5. CDR3 region: CASRGTAGYEQYF. The CDR3 bases are TGTGCCAGCAGGGGGACAGCAGGCTACGAGCAGTACTTC. The full variable domain, completed using reference TRBV5-5 and TRBJ2-7, is DAGVTQSPTHLIKTRGQQVTLRCSPISGHKSVSWYQQVLGQGPQFIFQYYEKEERGRGNFPDRFSARQFPNYSSELNVNALLLGDSALYLCASRGTAGYEQYFGPGTRLTVT.

The chain carries TRBV4-1 and TRBJ1-4, with D possibly matching TRBD1 (5 bases). CDR1 MGHRA and CDR2 YSYEKL come from the germline V gene. Trimming pared 0 bases from V and 11 bases from J, leaving 16 bases between. The CDR3 length is 15 residues. CDR3 sequence: CASSQEGPARVKLFF. The CDR3 DNA is TGCGCCAGCAGCCAAGAGGGGCCGGCCCGGGTTAAACTGTTTTTT.

The CDR3 DNA sequence: TGTGCCAGCAGCCCCTTTCAGGGGCCCTTGGAGCAGTACTTC. Translated, it gives CASSPFQGPLEQYF. The rearrangement links TRBV7-2 to TRBJ2-7; a weak D match, TRBD1 (6 bases). V lost 5 bases, J lost 7 bases, and 18 bases lay in between. CDR3 length: 14 residues. The germline V gene encodes CDR1 SGHTA and CDR2 FQGNSA.

The V and J genes are TRBV24-1 and TRBJ2-1; 9 bases agree with TRBD2. This CDR3 has 16 amino acids. Germline V gene sequence: CDR1 KGHDR, CDR2 SFDVKD. V lost 3 bases to trimming and J lost 4 bases; unmatched junction nucleotides: 6. The CDR3 loop reads CATSDNAGGNYNEQFF. The CDR3 DNA sequence: TGTGCCACCAGTGATAACGCGGGAGGGAATTACAATGAGCAGTTCTTC.

To note about this clone: The sample holds other DNA sequences that translate to the same CDR3. This chain connects TRBV5-4 to TRBJ2-1, with D unclear. Between the trimmed V and J ends, which lost 0 bases and 1 base, there was a span of 5 bases. CDR1 is SGHNT and CDR2 is YYREEE in the germline V gene (reference sequence). The CDR3 contains 14 residues. This CDR3 reads CASSLAGSYNEQFF. CDR3 DNA: TGTGCCAGCAGCTTGGCGGGTTCCTACAATGAGCAGTTCTTC.

The chain combines TRBV29-1 with TRBJ2-1, with 10 bases that match TRBD1. Germline lookup yields CDR1 SQVTM and CDR2 ANQGSEA. This CDR3 is built from 15 residues. Germline trimming cut 5 bases from V and 5 bases from J; bases unmatched to any gene: 9. CDR3 sequence: CSVYLTGGVDNEQFF. CDR3 nucleotides: TGCAGCGTTTACTTGACAGGGGGCGTTGACAATGAGCAGTTCTTC.

CDR3 coding DNA: TGTGCCAGCAGCCAGAATGAGGCGACCAAAAACATTCAGTACTTC. This sequence encodes CASSQNEATKNIQYF. The chain combines TRBV7-9 with TRBJ2-4; D is uncertain. Germline values: CDR1 SEHNR, CDR2 FQNEAQ (reference sequence). V gave up 5 bases and J gave up 2 bases, with 13 bases separating them. CDR3 length: 15 residues. Looking up the rest from reference TRBV7-9 and TRBJ2-4 gives the full variable domain: DTGVSQNPRHKITKRGQNVTFRCDPISEHNRLYWYRQTLGQGPEFLTYFQNEAQLEKSRLLSDRFSAERPKGSFSTLEIQRTEQGDSAMYLCASSQNEATKNIQYFGAGTRLSVL.

As regards this clone: The identical CDR3 is also encoded by other nucleotide sequences in the sample. V usage is TRBV4-1 and J usage is TRBJ2-7; tentatively, D is TRBD1 (6 bases). The germline gives CDR1 MGHRA, CDR2 YSYEKL. V was clipped by 1 base and J by 0 bases, with 7 bases between them. The CDR3 contains 14 residues. CDR3 sequence: CASSQAQGSYEQYF. CDR3 nucleotide sequence: TGCGCCAGCAGCCAAGCACAGGGCTCCTACGAGCAGTACTTC.

The CDR3 bases are TGCAGTGCTAGTTCGCTCTCGGGACTAGGGAGGTACGAGCAGTACTTC. It specifies CSASSLSGLGRYEQYF. The gene calls are TRBV20-1 and TRBJ2-7; 8 bases agree with TRBD2. The CDR3 totals 16 residues. Germline loops: CDR1 DFQATT, CDR2 SNEGSKA (reference sequence). V trimming: 3 bases; J trimming: 4 bases; junction bases outside the gene matches: 14.

This chain connects TRBV28 to TRBJ2-1; TRBD1 matches 7 bases. This CDR3 is built from 14 residues. The trim removed 6 bases at V and 6 bases at J, leaving 8 bases unmatched. The germline V gene has CDR1 MDHEN and CDR2 SYDVKM. CDR3 residues: CASSWTGSRNEQFF. In DNA, the CDR3 is TGTGCCAGCAGCTGGACAGGATCCCGCAATGAGCAGTTCTTC.

The chain is built from TRBV24-1 and TRBJ2-3; TRBD1 matches at 7 bases. From germline, CDR1 is KGHDR and CDR2 SFDVKD. CDR3 length: 17 residues. J gave up 2 bases and V 0 bases, and 7 bases lay outside the gene matches. The CDR3 DNA sequence: TGTGCCACCAGTGATTTGCCAGGGGGAGTAACCACAGATACGCAGTATTTT. It translates to CATSDLPGGVTTDTQYF.

The chain employs TRBV3-1 (or the pseudogene TRBV3-2) and TRBJ2-4; possible D gene TRBD2, 6 bases. The CDR3 covers 20 residues. V lost 2 bases and J 0 bases, leaving 23 bases between the germline ends. Germline V gene data show CDR1 as LGHDT and CDR2 as YNNKEL (reference sequence). Here the CDR3 DNA reads TGTGCCAGCAGCCAATGGGGCGGGACCCGAGAAACCCTAGCCAAAAACATTCAGTACTTC. Amino acid sequence: CASSQWGGTRETLAKNIQYF.

The V and J genes are TRBV3-1 (or the pseudogene TRBV3-2) and TRBJ2-1; TRBD2 agrees at 10 bases. This CDR3 has 16 residues. Per the germline V gene, CDR1 is LGHDT and CDR2 is YNNKEL (reference sequence). V shed 1 base, J shed 8 bases, and the junction held 8 bases outside the gene matches. CDR3 loop: CASSQVSSGRADEQFF. The CDR3 bases are TGTGCCAGCAGCCAAGTCTCCAGCGGGAGGGCCGATGAGCAGTTCTTC.

This chain links TRBV28 with TRBJ2-4; D perhaps matches TRBD1 (5 bases). The CDR3 totals 16 residues. Trimming shortened V by 6 bases and J by 0 bases, and 15 bases separated the two germline ends. CDR1 and CDR2 (germline): MDHEN, SYDVKM. In DNA, the CDR3 is TGTGCCAGCAGCCCGCGACAGAGTATAGCCAAAAACATTCAGTACTTC. Translated: CASSPRQSIAKNIQYF.

The rearrangement links TRBV28 to TRBJ1-5; TRBD1 aligns across 9 bases. With 6 bases clipped from V and 7 bases from J, the junction kept 7 bases outside the gene matches. CDR1 and CDR2 from the germline V gene are MDHEN and SYDVKM. The CDR3 has 14 amino acids. The DNA of the CDR3 is TGTGCCAGCAGCCCTACACAGGGGGCACAGCCCCAGCATTTT. Its protein product is CASSPTQGAQPQHF.

The chain employs TRBV4-1 and TRBJ1-3; 7 nucleotides agree with TRBD1. This CDR3 spans 16 amino acids. CDR1 and CDR2 from the germline V gene are MGHRA and YSYEKL. V trimming: 0 bases; J trimming: 2 bases; junction bases outside the gene matches: 4. CDR3 residues: CASSQEGRGPGNTIYF. CDR3 DNA sequence: TGCGCCAGCAGCCAAGAGGGAAGGGGGCCTGGAAACACCATATATTTT.

The rearrangement links TRBV28 to TRBJ1-6; a weak D match, TRBD1 (5 bases). CDR1 is MDHEN and CDR2 is SYDVKM in the germline V gene. The CDR3 covers 12 residues. V dropped 5 bases and J dropped 9 bases, with 8 bases sitting between them. The CDR3 loop reads CASSPGGSPLHF. CDR3 sequence (DNA): TGTGCCAGCAGTCCCGGGGGTTCACCCCTCCACTTT.

This chain connects TRBV13 to TRBJ2-3; possibly TRBD2 for D (6 bases). The germline CDR1 and CDR2 sequences are PRHDT and FYEKMQ (reference sequence). CDR3 length: 16 amino acids. V was shortened by 6 bases and J by 2 bases, with 18 bases between the two germline ends. The CDR3: CASSLRELRNTDTQYF. For the CDR3, the DNA is TGTGCCAGCAGTCTGCGGGAATTGAGAAACACAGATACGCAGTATTTT.

The chain couples TRBV2 to TRBJ1-2; 7 bases are shared with TRBD1. Germline-derived CDR1 and CDR2 are SNHLY and FYNNEI. This CDR3 contains 14 residues. The V gene end was trimmed by 7 bases and the J gene end by 2 bases; junction bases not matched to a gene: 7. This CDR3 reads CASIQTGKNYGYTF. The CDR3 bases are TGTGCCAGCATCCAGACAGGGAAAAACTATGGCTACACCTTC.

The V gene is TRBV29-1, the J gene TRBJ1-2, with TRBD1 matching over 7 bases. This CDR3 is built from 14 residues. Germline CDR1 reads SQVTM; CDR2 reads ANQGSEA. V dropped 5 bases and J dropped 3; count of bases not matched to a gene: 9. The CDR3 reads CSVTRGGEDYGYTF. For the CDR3, the DNA is TGCAGCGTTACTCGAGGGGGCGAGGACTATGGCTACACCTTC.